The 32 T cell receptor beta chains below all came from one sample that was sequenced in a study of identical twins. MiXCR, run by TCRdb on the 5' RACE reads, gives a single entry per CDR3 protein. The sample carries under 900,000 distinct CDR3 sequences, 18% recorded once. This same sample was also taken into another study, of T cells expressing NK-cell markers.

Material: PBMCs. The receptors come from a woman younger than 30 in good health.

This clonotype was detected only a few times. In DNA form, the CDR3 reads TGTGCCAGCAGCTACCCCCTAGCGGGAGATCTTAAAAACATTCAGTACTTC. This translates into CASSYPLAGDLKNIQYF. This chain uses TRBV7-2 with TRBJ2-4, with 10 bases matching TRBD2. The V and J ends lost 4 bases and 4 bases, in that order; junction bases with no gene match: 10. This CDR3 has 17 amino acids. Looked up from germline, CDR1 is SGHTA and CDR2 is FQGNSA.

This chain joins TRBV12-3 or TRBV12-4 and TRBJ2-1, with no clear D. This CDR3 is built from 13 residues. With 4 bases removed from V and 7 bases from J, the gap between germline ends came to 11 bases. This chain's CDR3 is CASSSELRNEQFF. CDR3 DNA: TGTGCCAGCAGTTCAGAACTTAGGAATGAGCAGTTCTTC.

This clonotype has only a few counts. The chain joins TRBV4-3 to TRBJ2-2; D gene uncertain. CDR3 size: 15 residues. With 6 bases removed from V and 1 base from J, the gap between germline ends came to 12 bases. Germline CDR1 is LGHNA and CDR2 is YSLEER. The CDR3 is CASSQFGGNTGELFF. The CDR3 nucleotides read TGCGCCAGCAGTCAGTTCGGCGGGAACACCGGGGAGCTGTTTTTT.

The sample holds many counts of this clonotype. The chain links TRBV5-1 to TRBJ2-1; D gene uncertain. There are 15 residues in the CDR3. The germline V gene encodes CDR1 SGHRS and CDR2 YFSETQ. V was cut by 4 bases and J by 8 bases, with 19 bases left in between. CDR3: CASSPGSFSSDEQFF. The CDR3 bases are TGCGCCAGCAGCCCCGGTAGCTTCTCGTCCGATGAGCAGTTCTTC.

In its sample, this clonotype was seen a few times. This sequence joins TRBV5-6 and TRBJ2-7; D not certain. CDR1 and CDR2 from the germline V gene are SGHDT and YYEEEE. The CDR3 loop spans 14 amino acids. V lost 1 base and J 1 base, leaving 9 bases between the germline ends. The CDR3 is CASSLTAESYEQYF. CDR3 DNA sequence: TGTGCCAGCAGCTTGACAGCAGAGTCCTACGAGCAGTACTTC.

This clonotype has just a few counts. Here the CDR3 DNA reads TGTGCCACCTCACGGACGGGCTACTCTGGGGCCAACGTCCTGACTTTC. Protein sequence: CATSRTGYSGANVLTF. The J gene is TRBJ2-6, the V gene TRBV19; no clear D. The germline CDR1 and CDR2 sequences are LNHDA and SQIVND (reference sequence). CDR3 size: 16 residues. V lost 10 bases and J lost 0, with 16 bases in between.

The chain employs TRBV12-3 or TRBV12-4 and TRBJ2-1, with a weak D call TRBD2 (5 bases). The CDR3 consists of 15 residues. Deletions cut 1 base from V and 0 bases from J, with 7 bases between. CDR3 sequence (DNA): TGTGCCAGCAGTTTAGGGACTCACTCCTACAATGAGCAGTTCTTC. Translation: CASSLGTHSYNEQFF.

In this sample, this clonotype turned up a few times. The rearrangement joins TRBV11-2 to TRBJ2-7; perhaps TRBD1 as D (6 bases). Trimming cost V 1 base and J 11 bases, with 9 bases left between them. The V gene's germline CDR1 is SGHAT and CDR2 FQNNGV. The CDR3 loop spans 11 amino acids. Here the CDR3 reads CASSLGGHEYF. CDR3 in DNA: TGTGCCAGCAGCTTAGGGGGACATGAGTACTTC.

This clonotype was observed a handful of times. The genes are TRBV7-2 and TRBJ2-1, with D possibly matching TRBD2 (6 bases). CDR1 is SGHTA, CDR2 FQGNSA, per germline. The CDR3 length is 15 residues. The V and J ends lost 4 bases and 5 bases respectively, with 15 bases between them. The chain's CDR3 is CASSSQLATHNEQFF. CDR3 nucleotide sequence: TGTGCCAGCAGCTCTCAGCTAGCGACCCACAATGAGCAGTTCTTC. The full variable domain, rest sourced from reference TRBV7-2 and TRBJ2-1, is GAGVSQSPSNKVTEKGKDVELRCDPISGHTALYWYRQSLGQGLEFLIYFQGNSAPDKSGLPSDRFSAERTGGSVSTLTIQRTQQEDSAVYLCASSSQLATHNEQFFGPGTRLTVL.

V usage is TRBV11-3 and J usage is TRBJ2-5; D unresolved. V was pared by 3 bases and J by 2 bases, with 13 bases between. This CDR3 comprises 15 residues. Germline V gives CDR1 SGHNT, CDR2 YENEEA. The CDR3 sequence: CASSFRGPPQETQYF. CDR3 DNA: TGTGCCAGCAGCTTTCGAGGACCGCCACAAGAGACCCAGTACTTC.

The gene calls are TRBV5-1 and TRBJ2-7; D remains unclear. In germline, CDR1 is SGHRS, CDR2 YFSETQ. Trimming removed 4 bases at V and 5 bases at J, with 16 bases between. This CDR3 comprises 14 residues. The chain's CDR3 is CASSPQALLDEQYF. CDR3 DNA sequence: TGCGCCAGCAGCCCGCAGGCGCTCTTGGACGAGCAGTACTTC.

This clonotype was observed a handful of times. V gene TRBV6-5 combines with J gene TRBJ1-1, with a weak D call TRBD1 (5 bases). The CDR3 sequence is 19 residues long. Germline V gives CDR1 MNHEY, CDR2 SVGAGI. Trimming removed 2 bases at V and 4 bases at J, with 26 bases between. Here the CDR3 DNA reads TGTGCCAGCAGTTACACGACTCCGCGTGGGACTACGTACCCCACTGAAGCTTTCTTT. The encoded protein is CASSYTTPRGTTYPTEAFF.

This clonotype has just a few counts. V and J are TRBV7-9 and TRBJ1-1; TRBD1 agrees at 7 bases. The CDR3 is 15 residues long. The V gene's germline CDR1 is SEHNR and CDR2 FQNEAQ (reference sequence). The trim removed 3 bases at V and 0 bases at J, leaving 4 bases unmatched. The CDR3: CASSFGDRLNTEAFF. CDR3 DNA: TGTGCCAGCAGCTTCGGGGACAGATTGAACACTGAAGCTTTCTTT. The full variable domain, with the rest looked up from reference TRBV7-9 and TRBJ1-1, is DTGVSQNPRHKITKRGQNVTFRCDPISEHNRLYWYRQTLGQGPEFLTYFQNEAQLEKSRLLSDRFSAERPKGSFSTLEIQRTEQGDSAMYLCASSFGDRLNTEAFFGQGTRLTVV.

The J gene is TRBJ2-1, the V gene TRBV7-8; 7 bases are shared with TRBD2. Germline V gene lookup returns CDR1 SGHVS and CDR2 FQNEAQ. The CDR3 is 15 amino acids. The junction had 8 bases not matched to a gene; V was cut back by 7 bases and J by 2 bases. The CDR3 region has the DNA TGTGCCAGCATCCTCCGGGAGGTCCCCTACAATGAGCAGTTCTTC. This sequence encodes CASILREVPYNEQFF. Looking up the rest from reference TRBV7-8 and TRBJ2-1 gives the full variable domain: GAGVSQSPRYKVAKRGQDVALRCDPISGHVSLFWYQQALGQGPEFLTYFQNEAQLDKSGLPSDRFFAERPEGSVSTLKIQRTQQEDSAVYLCASILREVPYNEQFFGPGTRLTVL.

This clonotype occurred many times. An end of the junction does not agree with germline; a read error may underlie this. CDR3 sequence: CASSLDPSTDTQYF. The CDR3, as DNA: TGTGCCAGCAGTCTCGACCCCAGCACAGATACGCAGTATTTT. V usage is TRBV5-1 and J usage is TRBJ2-3, with D hard to call. The V gene's germline CDR1 is SGHRS and CDR2 YFSETQ. The CDR3 length is 14 residues.

This clonotype was observed at least ten times. The chain couples TRBV5-1 to TRBJ1-1; 8 nucleotides align to TRBD1. The CDR3 contains 15 residues. CDR1 SGHRS and CDR2 YFSETQ come from the germline V gene. Trimming cost V 4 bases and J 10 bases; bases outside gene matches: 15. The CDR3 spells CASSHRTGLNRGAFF. CDR3 DNA: TGCGCCAGCAGCCACAGGACAGGGTTGAATCGGGGAGCTTTCTTT.

The table lists this clonotype with a few counts. The rearrangement uses TRBV6-5 and TRBJ2-3; no firm D call. Germline V gene data show CDR1 as MNHEY and CDR2 as SVGAGI. Trimming took off 10 bases at V and 6 bases at J, with 11 bases between the two ends. The CDR3 length is 11 residues. Written as DNA, the CDR3 is TGTGCCACCCAAATTTTTGATACGCAGTATTTT. As protein: CATQIFDTQYF.

This clonotype has more than one count but fewer than ten. V usage is TRBV6-1 and J usage is TRBJ2-1, with 13 bases matching TRBD2. Looked up from germline, CDR1 is MNHNS and CDR2 is SASEGT. There are 15 residues in the CDR3. J was trimmed by 0 bases and V by 10 bases; bases with no gene match: 3. The CDR3 nucleotides are TGTGCCACTGGGACTAGCGGGACCTCCTACAATGAGCAGTTCTTC. It encodes CATGTSGTSYNEQFF.

This clonotype was detected only a few times. V usage is TRBV6-1 and J usage is TRBJ2-7; 9 bases align to TRBD1. The J segment lost 0 bases and the V segment lost 6 bases, leaving 15 bases of the junction unmatched. The CDR3 is made up of 18 amino acids. Germline values: CDR1 MNHNS, CDR2 SASEGT. This CDR3 reads CASSPSGQGKGSSYEQYF. The CDR3 DNA sequence: TGTGCCAGCAGCCCCTCGGGACAGGGTAAGGGGAGCTCCTACGAGCAGTACTTC.

This clonotype was seen only a few times. The chain employs TRBV3-1 and TRBJ1-1; 9 bases line up with TRBD1. The CDR3 spans 13 residues. The germline CDR1 and CDR2 sequences are LGHDT and YNNKEL (reference sequence). V shed 5 bases and J 6 bases; nucleotides not matched to a gene: 4. Here the CDR3 DNA reads TGTGCCAGCAGCGTACGACAGGGGGCTGAAGCTTTCTTT. This translates into CASSVRQGAEAFF.

This clonotype was observed a few times. V and J are TRBV5-1 and TRBJ2-7; TRBD1 might be the D (6 bases). There are 15 residues in the CDR3. Trimming removed 3 bases at V and 0 bases at J, with 13 bases between. From germline, CDR1 is SGHRS and CDR2 YFSETQ. CDR3 nucleotide sequence: TGCGCCAGCAGCTCCACCGGGACAAACTCCTACGAGCAGTACTTC. Translation: CASSSTGTNSYEQYF.

This clonotype appeared once. The chain is built from TRBV9 and TRBJ2-7, with D uncertain. The CDR3 loop spans 13 amino acids. V was trimmed by 3 bases and J by 5 bases, leaving 12 bases between them. CDR1 is SGDLS, CDR2 YYNGEE, per germline. This chain's CDR3 is CASSGGIGNEQYF. The CDR3 region has the DNA TGTGCCAGCAGCGGCGGCATTGGGAACGAGCAGTACTTC.

J is TRBJ2-1 and V is TRBV12-3 or TRBV12-4, with D tentatively TRBD2 (6 bases). V shed 2 bases and J shed 10 bases, with 9 bases lying between them. This CDR3 has 12 amino acids. Written as DNA, the CDR3 is TGTGCCAGCAGTTTAACGGGAGCCGAGCAGTTCTTC. Translation gives CASSLTGAEQFF.

CDR3 region: CASSRLAQSYEQYF. The CDR3 DNA follows: TGTGCCAGCAGCAGACTAGCGCAATCCTACGAGCAGTACTTC. The chain combines TRBV7-2 with TRBJ2-7; 8 nucleotides agree with TRBD2. CDR3 length equals 14 residues. V was clipped by 5 bases and J by 1 base; unmatched bases: 4. CDR1 is SGHTA, CDR2 FQGNSA, per germline.

This sequence joins TRBV12-3 or TRBV12-4 and TRBJ2-2; TRBD1 matches 8 bases. The CDR3 totals 13 residues. V gave up 8 bases and J gave up 6 bases; unmatched junction bases: 5. The CDR3 DNA is TGTGCCAGCCCGGACAGGGATTCCGGGGAGCTGTTTTTT. As protein: CASPDRDSGELFF.

Many counts were recorded for this clonotype. This chain uses TRBV10-3 with TRBJ2-3; 10 nucleotides align to TRBD2. Germline-derived CDR1 and CDR2 are ENHRY and SYGVKD. The CDR3 has 17 residues. Unmatched junction bases numbered 13, after V lost 4 bases and J lost 6 bases. Here the CDR3 DNA reads TGTGCCATCAGTGGGACCTCCGGGACTAGCGTAGCGGATACGCAGTATTTT. It encodes CAISGTSGTSVADTQYF.

This clonotype was found a few times. The rearrangement links TRBV20-1 to TRBJ1-2; D unclear. This CDR3 spans 13 amino acids. Looked up from germline, CDR1 is DFQATT and CDR2 is SNEGSKA (reference sequence). V lost 5 bases and J 1 base, leaving 11 bases between the germline ends. The CDR3 DNA follows: TGCAGTGCTGCCCCACACGTTAACTATGGCTACACCTTC. Amino acids: CSAAPHVNYGYTF.

The CDR3 is CASSSGSLLYEQYF. The DNA for the CDR3 is TGTGCCAGCAGCTCGGGCAGCCTCCTCTACGAGCAGTACTTC. This sequence joins TRBV7-9 and TRBJ2-7; D gene ambiguous. V was clipped by 4 bases and J by 3 bases, with 13 bases between them. The CDR3 loop spans 14 amino acids. Germline CDR1 reads SEHNR; CDR2 reads FQNEAQ (reference sequence).

The chain combines TRBV6-1 with TRBJ2-1; D ambiguous. This CDR3 has 19 residues. V was pared by 6 bases and J by 0 bases, with 24 bases between. Per germline, CDR1 MNHNS and CDR2 SASEGT. Here the CDR3 DNA reads TGTGCCAGCAGCCCGCGGAGCCCGCAGAAACCGAGCTCCTACAATGAGCAGTTCTTC. This translates into CASSPRSPQKPSSYNEQFF.

The rearrangement joins TRBV27 to TRBJ2-3, with D perhaps matching TRBD1 (5 bases). The CDR3 extends over 15 amino acids. V shed 5 bases and J shed 2 bases, with 14 bases lying between them. The germline gives CDR1 MNHEY, CDR2 SMNVEV (reference sequence). In DNA, the CDR3 is TGTGCCAGCAGTACCATACAGGACAACACAGATACGCAGTATTTT. Its protein product is CASSTIQDNTDTQYF.

The J gene is TRBJ2-1, the V gene TRBV4-3; unclear D gene. The V gene's germline CDR1 is LGHNA and CDR2 YSLEER. The germline V and J ends were trimmed by 3 bases and 0 bases, with 9 bases remaining between them. This CDR3 is built from 15 residues. The CDR3 loop reads CASSHTTSSYNEQFF. The CDR3 DNA is TGCGCCAGCAGCCATACTACCAGCTCCTACAATGAGCAGTTCTTC.

This clonotype showed up many times. The chain combines TRBV29-1 with TRBJ2-3; D remains ambiguous. CDR1 is SQVTM and CDR2 is ANQGSEA in the germline V gene. The CDR3 contains 12 residues. V shed 0 bases and J shed 3 bases, with 4 bases lying between them. The CDR3 is CSVEDDTDTQYF. CDR3 sequence (DNA): TGCAGCGTTGAAGACGATACAGATACGCAGTATTTT.